This T cell receptor (beta chain) was found in a study of CD8+CD57+ T cells in acquired aplastic anemia. Looking at the study overall: The average for DNA from sorted CD4+ and CD8+ cells was 3.2 ug.

On this clonotype: Antigen unknown.

Regarding the study as a whole: The CD8+ Simpson's diversity of patients and controls was not significantly different.

The use of genomic DNA as template underpinned the TCR beta VDJ and CDR3 profiling. TCRdb processed the reads anew with MiXCR; each CDR3 protein has one entry. Of more than 150,000 distinct CDR3 sequences in the sample, 48% were seen once. Whoever was chosen for sequencing had shown CD8+CD57+ cell expansion by flow cytometry. Patients had not yet gotten any therapy when their blood was taken for sampling. This sequence was found in a human donor with aplastic anemia. The sequenced sample was sorted CD4+, CD8+, or CD8+CD57+ T cells (not recorded which) from PBMCs.

The CDR3 loop reads CASRIGSEAFF. The CDR3 DNA reads as TGTGCCAGCAGGATAGGAAGTGAAGCTTTCTTT. The rearrangement joins TRBV7-2 to TRBJ1-1; D gene ambiguous. Trimming took 6 bases from V and 7 from J, leaving 9 bases between them. Germline lookup yields CDR1 SGHTA and CDR2 FQGNSA. This CDR3 comprises 11 residues.